This record covers a single T cell receptor (beta chain). The antigen is unknown. Uncontrolled infection, other autoimmune disease, pregnancy and lactation each barred patients from inclusion. The CDR3 sequence is 15 residues long. From germline, CDR1 is SNHLY and CDR2 FYNNEI. Trimming stripped 6 bases from V and 6 bases from J, with 15 bases between. This record comes from a study of T cells in Graves' hyperthyroidism and ophthalmopathy. Study-wide findings and caveats: Blood also carried most thyroid clonotypes expanded above 0.001. A median around 6.4 months before onset, the model predicted ophthalmopathy.

Amplified TCR beta CDR3 regions derived from RNA transcripts. TCR CDR3 regions were first amplified by RT-PCR with HTBI primers. TCRdb recomputed calls from the multiplex PCR reads with MiXCR, one row per CDR3 protein. The table includes 340,000 or so distinct CDR3 sequences, roughly 23% detected once. This chain connects TRBV2 to TRBJ1-6; D is uncertain. The TCR sequence derives from a woman between 50 and 59 years old with Graves' hyperthyroidism. Material: blood. The CDR3: CASRPFTDTNSPLHF. CDR3 DNA sequence: TGTGCCAGCAGACCGTTTACAGATACTAATTCACCCCTCCACTTT.